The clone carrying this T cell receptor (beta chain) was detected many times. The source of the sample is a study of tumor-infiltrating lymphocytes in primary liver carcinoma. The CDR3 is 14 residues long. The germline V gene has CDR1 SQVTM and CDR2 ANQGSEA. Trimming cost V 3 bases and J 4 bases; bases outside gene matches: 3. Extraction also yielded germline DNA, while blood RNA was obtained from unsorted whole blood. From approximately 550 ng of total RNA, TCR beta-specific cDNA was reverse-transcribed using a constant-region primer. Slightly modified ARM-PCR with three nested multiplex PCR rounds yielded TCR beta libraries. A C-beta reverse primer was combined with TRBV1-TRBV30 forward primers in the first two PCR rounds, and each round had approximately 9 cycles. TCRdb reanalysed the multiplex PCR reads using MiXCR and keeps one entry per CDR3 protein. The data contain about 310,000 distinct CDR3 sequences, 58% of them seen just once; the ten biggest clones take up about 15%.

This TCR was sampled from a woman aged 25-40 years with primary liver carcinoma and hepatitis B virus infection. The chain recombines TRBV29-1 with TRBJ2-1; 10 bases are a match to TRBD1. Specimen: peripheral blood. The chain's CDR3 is CSVEDRGLYNEQFF. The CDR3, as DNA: TGCAGCGTTGAGGACAGGGGGTTGTACAATGAGCAGTTCTTC.